These T cell receptor beta chains were read from a single sample in a study of blood T cell repertoires in COVID-19. Using immunoSEQ multiplex PCR, the repertoire was profiled, and TCRdb retains in-frame clones only, with some absent. Seen here are about 190,000 clones, around 80% observed once, and the top ten hold about an eighth. The sample comprised peripheral blood. The receptors here all came from a woman aged 50 to 65 with acute or convalescent COVID-19. CDR3s include the opening cysteine and the closing phenylalanine or tryptophan. D genes are given only for firm matches. Clone sizes are given selectively: once, few, many, or a class where the clone is expanded.

d_gene: TRBD1; v_gene: TRBV7-6; abundance: -; j_gene: TRBJ2-2; CDR3aa: CASSVTGTENTGELFF; CDR3nt: TGTGCCAGCAGCGTCACCGGGACAGAGAACACCGGGGAGCTGTTTTTT
d_gene: -; v_gene: TRBV9; abundance: -; j_gene: TRBJ2-3; CDR3aa: CASSEELLYTDTQYF; CDR3nt: TGTGCCAGCAGCGAGGAGCTACTTTACACAGATACGCAGTATTTT
d_gene: -; v_gene: TRBV3-1/TRBV3-2; abundance: -; j_gene: TRBJ1-3; CDR3aa: CASSQGFTGNTIYF; CDR3nt: TGTGCCAGCAGCCAGGGCTTCACTGGAAACACCATATATTTT
d_gene: TRBD1; v_gene: TRBV6-6; abundance: -; j_gene: TRBJ2-6; CDR3aa: CASSRPGTGTGANVLTF; CDR3nt: TGTGCCAGCAGCCGACCCGGGACAGGGACAGGGGCCAACGTCCTGACTTTC
d_gene: -; v_gene: TRBV6-5; abundance: -; j_gene: TRBJ1-3; CDR3aa: CASRGGVGNTIYF; CDR3nt: TGTGCCAGCAGGGGAGGGGTTGGAAACACCATATATTTT
d_gene: TRBD1; v_gene: TRBV18; abundance: few; j_gene: TRBJ2-7; CDR3aa: CASSPPGTGVDEQYF; CDR3nt: TGTGCCAGCTCACCACCAGGGACAGGGGTGGACGAGCAGTACTTC
d_gene: -; v_gene: TRBV20-1; abundance: -; j_gene: TRBJ1-2; CDR3aa: CSAPDRYYTF; CDR3nt: TGCAGTGCCCCCGACAGATACTACACCTTC
d_gene: -; v_gene: TRBV30; abundance: -; j_gene: TRBJ1-2; CDR3aa: CAWRKDSYGYTF; CDR3nt: TGTGCCTGGAGAAAGGACAGCTATGGCTACACCTTC
d_gene: TRBD2; v_gene: TRBV27; abundance: once; j_gene: TRBJ2-7; CDR3aa: CASSLSYLGGEQYF; CDR3nt: TGTGCCAGCAGTCTATCCTACCTGGGGGGGGAGCAGTACTTC
d_gene: TRBD2; v_gene: TRBV9; abundance: -; j_gene: TRBJ2-5; CDR3aa: CASSVLEAGLETQYF; CDR3nt: TGTGCCAGCAGCGTCCTCGAAGCGGGACTAGAGACCCAGTACTTC
d_gene: TRBD1; v_gene: TRBV19; abundance: -; j_gene: TRBJ1-2; CDR3aa: CASSLRPGTGDGYTF; CDR3nt: TGTGCCAGTAGTTTACGTCCCGGGACAGGGGATGGCTACACCTTC
d_gene: TRBD1; v_gene: TRBV28; abundance: -; j_gene: TRBJ1-2; CDR3aa: CASREPGQGIYGYTF; CDR3nt: TGTGCCAGCAGGGAGCCGGGACAGGGGATCTATGGCTACACCTTC
d_gene: TRBD1; v_gene: TRBV24-1; abundance: -; j_gene: TRBJ2-2; CDR3aa: CATSDLGDRATGELFF; CDR3nt: TGTGCCACCAGTGATTTAGGGGACAGGGCCACCGGGGAGCTGTTTTTT
d_gene: TRBD1; v_gene: TRBV11-2; abundance: -; j_gene: TRBJ1-2; CDR3aa: CASSIGTGGVYGYTF; CDR3nt: TGTGCCAGCAGCATCGGGACAGGGGGCGTCTATGGCTACACCTTC
d_gene: -; v_gene: TRBV3-1/TRBV3-2; abundance: -; j_gene: TRBJ2-7; CDR3aa: CASSPPGGPRSYEQYF; CDR3nt: TGTGCCAGCAGCCCCCCGGGGGGCCCTAGGAGCTACGAGCAGTACTTC
d_gene: -; v_gene: TRBV30; abundance: -; j_gene: TRBJ1-4; CDR3aa: CAWSVPRAATNEKLFF; CDR3nt: TGTGCCTGGAGTGTACCCAGGGCCGCAACTAATGAAAAACTGTTTTTT
d_gene: -; v_gene: TRBV10-3; abundance: once; j_gene: TRBJ2-7; CDR3aa: CAISVGTSYEQYF; CDR3nt: TGTGCCATCAGTGTGGGCACTTCCTACGAGCAGTACTTC
d_gene: -; v_gene: TRBV28; abundance: -; j_gene: TRBJ1-3; CDR3aa: CASSLLNQGNTIYF; CDR3nt: TGTGCCAGCAGTCTCCTCAACCAGGGAAACACCATATATTTT
d_gene: -; v_gene: TRBV6-5; abundance: -; j_gene: TRBJ2-2; CDR3aa: CASSWDSSGAGELFF; CDR3nt: TGTGCCAGCAGCTGGGACTCCTCTGGCGCCGGGGAGCTGTTTTTT
d_gene: -; v_gene: TRBV30; abundance: -; j_gene: TRBJ2-1; CDR3aa: CAWSRGGAKHNEQFF; CDR3nt: TGTGCCTGGAGTCGAGGGGGGGCGAAGCACAATGAGCAGTTCTTC
d_gene: TRBD1; v_gene: TRBV30; abundance: -; j_gene: TRBJ1-5; CDR3aa: CAWSAQAVQGQHF; CDR3nt: TGTGCCTGGAGTGCCCAGGCGGTACAGGGGCAGCATTTT
d_gene: TRBD1; v_gene: TRBV7-6; abundance: few; j_gene: TRBJ2-1; CDR3aa: CASSFLPGQGDFSYNEQFF; CDR3nt: TGTGCCAGCAGCTTCCTTCCGGGACAGGGGGACTTCTCCTACAATGAGCAGTTCTTC
d_gene: -; v_gene: TRBV21-1; abundance: few; j_gene: TRBJ1-2; CDR3aa: CASRKPGGYTF; CDR3nt: TGTGCCAGCAGGAAGCCCGGGGGCTACACCTTC
d_gene: TRBD2; v_gene: TRBV14; abundance: -; j_gene: TRBJ2-7; CDR3aa: CASSQVALAGAYEQYF; CDR3nt: TGTGCCAGCAGCCAAGTTGCCTTAGCGGGGGCCTACGAGCAGTACTTC
d_gene: -; v_gene: TRBV28; abundance: -; j_gene: TRBJ2-1; CDR3aa: CATSSNRRSYNEQFF; CDR3nt: TGTGCCACCTCGAGTAATCGCCGCTCCTACAATGAGCAGTTCTTC
d_gene: -; v_gene: TRBV9; abundance: once; j_gene: TRBJ1-1; CDR3aa: CASSEPGNTEAFF; CDR3nt: TGTGCCAGCAGCGAGCCGGGTAACACTGAAGCTTTCTTT
d_gene: -; v_gene: TRBV18; abundance: -; j_gene: TRBJ2-2; CDR3aa: CASSPVGANTGELFF; CDR3nt: TGTGCCAGCTCACCAGTGGGGGCCAACACCGGGGAGCTGTTTTTT
d_gene: -; v_gene: TRBV19; abundance: -; j_gene: TRBJ1-2; CDR3aa: CASSGDSYGYTF; CDR3nt: TGTGCCAGTAGTGGTGACAGCTATGGCTACACCTTC
d_gene: -; v_gene: TRBV30; abundance: once; j_gene: TRBJ1-2; CDR3aa: CAWGVRYRDNYGYTF; CDR3nt: TGTGCCTGGGGAGTCCGATACAGGGACAACTATGGCTACACCTTC
d_gene: TRBD2; v_gene: TRBV2; abundance: -; j_gene: TRBJ2-1; CDR3aa: CASLGGLGRAGGTYNEQFF; CDR3nt: TGTGCCAGCCTAGGAGGGTTGGGTCGCGCGGGAGGGACCTACAATGAGCAGTTCTTC
d_gene: TRBD1; v_gene: TRBV6-6; abundance: -; j_gene: TRBJ1-5; CDR3aa: CASRKQGGEQPQHF; CDR3nt: TGTGCCAGCAGAAAACAGGGGGGAGAGCAGCCCCAGCATTTT
d_gene: -; v_gene: TRBV13; abundance: -; j_gene: TRBJ2-1; CDR3aa: CASSLGGRTRRLNEQFF; CDR3nt: TGTGCCAGCAGCTTAGGCGGACGGACACGAAGGTTGAATGAGCAGTTCTTC
d_gene: TRBD1; v_gene: TRBV19; abundance: -; j_gene: TRBJ1-3; CDR3aa: CASTVTGGNTIYF; CDR3nt: TGTGCCAGTACCGTGACAGGGGGAAACACCATATATTTT
d_gene: TRBD1; v_gene: TRBV30; abundance: -; j_gene: TRBJ1-4; CDR3aa: CASNRGRNEKLFF; CDR3nt: TGTGCCTCGAACAGGGGACGTAATGAAAAACTGTTTTTT
d_gene: TRBD1; v_gene: TRBV6-5; abundance: -; j_gene: TRBJ2-7; CDR3aa: CASSYSSGTGNYEQYF; CDR3nt: TGTGCCAGCAGTTACAGCTCCGGGACAGGCAACTACGAGCAGTACTTC
d_gene: -; v_gene: TRBV5-1; abundance: -; j_gene: TRBJ1-2; CDR3aa: CASSAGLENYGYTF; CDR3nt: TGCGCCAGCAGCGCAGGATTAGAGAACTATGGCTACACCTTC
d_gene: -; v_gene: TRBV30; abundance: -; j_gene: TRBJ1-5; CDR3aa: CAWSVQHNNQPQHF; CDR3nt: TGTGCCTGGAGTGTACAGCATAATAATCAGCCCCAGCATTTT
d_gene: TRBD2; v_gene: TRBV3-1/TRBV3-2; abundance: few; j_gene: TRBJ2-6; CDR3aa: CASSQGGGLGANVLTF; CDR3nt: TGTGCCAGCAGCCAAGGGGGAGGGCTAGGGGCCAACGTCCTGACTTTC
d_gene: -; v_gene: TRBV7-2; abundance: -; j_gene: TRBJ1-6; CDR3aa: CASSLDRAFALHF; CDR3nt: TGTGCCAGCAGCTTAGACAGGGCTTTCGCCCTCCACTTT
d_gene: TRBD1; v_gene: TRBV7-7; abundance: -; j_gene: TRBJ2-2; CDR3aa: CASSPTGIHTGELFF; CDR3nt: TGTGCCAGCAGCCCGACAGGGATACACACCGGGGAGCTGTTTTTT
d_gene: TRBD2; v_gene: TRBV6-2/TRBV6-3; abundance: -; j_gene: TRBJ2-3; CDR3aa: CASSLAGGNTDTQYF; CDR3nt: TGTGCCAGCAGTTTGGCGGGGGGGAACACAGATACGCAGTATTTT